Reported below is one T cell receptor beta chain. Its target is not known. The sample is drawn from a study of CD8+ T cells in alopecia areata. Study-level findings and limits: Clonality exceeded that of normal scalp in lesional scalp, most notably in alopecia totalis/universalis.

After isolation, RNA underwent reverse transcription to generate cDNA as the sequencing template. Assay: immunoSEQ multiplex PCR; the TCRdb copy retains only in-frame clones and omits some. The sample yields 150,000 or so clones, about 51% seen once. Trimming pared 10 bases from V and 5 bases from J, leaving 8 bases between. This CDR3 spans 10 amino acids. Germline V gives CDR1 MNHNY, CDR2 SVGAGI (reference sequence). Specified treatment: oral pan-JAK inhibitor, 5-10 mg twice daily. The clonotype was recovered from a human donor with alopecia areata. The V and J genes are TRBV6-6 and TRBJ2-5, with D unclear. The source was CD8+ T cells sorted from blood, collected at week 4, from a patient treated with tofacitinib. The CDR3 sequence: CANKAETQYF. The CDR3 DNA follows: TGTGCCAACAAGGCGGAGACCCAGTACTTC.